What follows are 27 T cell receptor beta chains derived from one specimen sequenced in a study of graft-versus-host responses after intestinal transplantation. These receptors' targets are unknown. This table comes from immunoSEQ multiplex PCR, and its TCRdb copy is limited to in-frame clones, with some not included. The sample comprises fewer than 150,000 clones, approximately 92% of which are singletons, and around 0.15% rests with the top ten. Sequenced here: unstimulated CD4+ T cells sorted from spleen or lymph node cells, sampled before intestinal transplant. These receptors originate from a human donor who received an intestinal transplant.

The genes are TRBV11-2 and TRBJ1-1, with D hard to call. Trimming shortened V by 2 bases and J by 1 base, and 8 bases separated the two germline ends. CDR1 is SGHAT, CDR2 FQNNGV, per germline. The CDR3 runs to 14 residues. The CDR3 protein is CASSLPHQNTEAFF. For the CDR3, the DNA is TGTGCCAGCAGCTTACCACACCAGAACACTGAAGCTTTCTTT.

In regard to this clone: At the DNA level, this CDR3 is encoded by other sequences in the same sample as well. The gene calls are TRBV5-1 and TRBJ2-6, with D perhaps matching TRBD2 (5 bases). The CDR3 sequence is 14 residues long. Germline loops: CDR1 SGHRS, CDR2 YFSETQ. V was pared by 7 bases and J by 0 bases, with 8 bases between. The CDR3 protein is CASSGSSGANVLTF. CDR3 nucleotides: TGCGCCAGCTCGGGGAGCTCTGGGGCCAACGTCCTGACTTTC.

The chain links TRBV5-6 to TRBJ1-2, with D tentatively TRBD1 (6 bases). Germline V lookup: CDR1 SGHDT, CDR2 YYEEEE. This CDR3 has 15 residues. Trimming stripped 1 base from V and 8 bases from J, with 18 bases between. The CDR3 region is CASSLRVLQGSGYTF. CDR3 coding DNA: TGTGCCAGCAGCTTGAGGGTATTACAGGGATCGGGCTACACCTTC.

The CDR3 DNA follows: TGTGCCAGCAGCTCCGGACAGGGACTCTACGAGCAGTACTTC. Amino acids: CASSSGQGLYEQYF. This sequence joins TRBV7-8 and TRBJ2-7; TRBD1 aligns across 8 bases. The CDR3 has 14 amino acids. Trimming cost V 4 bases and J 3 bases; bases outside gene matches: 5. Germline CDR1 SGHVS, CDR2 FQNEAQ.

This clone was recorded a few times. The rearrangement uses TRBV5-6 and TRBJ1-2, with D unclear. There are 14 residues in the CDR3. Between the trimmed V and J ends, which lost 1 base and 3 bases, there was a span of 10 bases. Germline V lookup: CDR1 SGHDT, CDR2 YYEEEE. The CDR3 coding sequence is TGTGCCAGCAGCTTGTACGGGAGAGACTATGGCTACACCTTC. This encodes CASSLYGRDYGYTF.

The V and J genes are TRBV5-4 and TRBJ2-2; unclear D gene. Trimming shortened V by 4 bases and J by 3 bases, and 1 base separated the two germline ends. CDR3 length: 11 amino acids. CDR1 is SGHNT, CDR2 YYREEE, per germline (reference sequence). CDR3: CASSDTGELFF. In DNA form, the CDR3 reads TGTGCCAGCAGCGACACCGGGGAGCTGTTTTTT.

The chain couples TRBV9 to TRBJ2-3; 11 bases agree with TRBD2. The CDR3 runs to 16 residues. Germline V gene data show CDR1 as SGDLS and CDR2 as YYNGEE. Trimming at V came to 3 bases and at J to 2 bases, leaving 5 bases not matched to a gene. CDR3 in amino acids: CASSAIAGGVTDTQYF. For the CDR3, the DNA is TGTGCCAGCAGCGCAATAGCGGGGGGGGTCACAGATACGCAGTATTTT.

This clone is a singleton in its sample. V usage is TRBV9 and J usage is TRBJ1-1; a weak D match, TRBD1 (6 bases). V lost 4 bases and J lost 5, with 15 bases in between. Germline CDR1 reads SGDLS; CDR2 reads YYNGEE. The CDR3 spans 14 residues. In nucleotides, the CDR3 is TGTGCCAGCAGCACCCGGACAGAAGGGACTGAAGCTTTCTTT. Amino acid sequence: CASSTRTEGTEAFF.

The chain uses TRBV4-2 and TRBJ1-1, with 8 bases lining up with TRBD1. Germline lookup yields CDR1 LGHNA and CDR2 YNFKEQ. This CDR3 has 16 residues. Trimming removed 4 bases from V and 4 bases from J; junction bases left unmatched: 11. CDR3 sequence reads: CASSRLDRDRGTEAFF. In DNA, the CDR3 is TGTGCCAGCAGCCGACTGGACAGGGATCGGGGCACTGAAGCTTTCTTT.

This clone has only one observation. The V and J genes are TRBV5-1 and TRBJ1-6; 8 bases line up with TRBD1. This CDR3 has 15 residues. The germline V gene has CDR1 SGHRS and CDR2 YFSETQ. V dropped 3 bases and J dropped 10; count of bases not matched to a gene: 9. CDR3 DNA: TGCGCCAGCAGCTCCCTGGGACAGGATGAGTCACCCCTCCACTTT. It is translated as CASSSLGQDESPLHF. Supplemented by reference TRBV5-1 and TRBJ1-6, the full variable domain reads KAGVTQTPRYLIKTRGQQVTLSCSPISGHRSVSWYQQTPGQGLQFLFEYFSETQRNKGNFPGRFSGRQFSNSRSEMNVSTLELGDSALYLCASSSLGQDESPLHFGNGTRLTVT.

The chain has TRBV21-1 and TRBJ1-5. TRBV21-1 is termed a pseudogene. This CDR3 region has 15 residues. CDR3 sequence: CASSNRRQSYQPQHF. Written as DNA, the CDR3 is TGTGCCAGCAGCAATCGGAGACAATCCTATCAGCCCCAGCATTTT.

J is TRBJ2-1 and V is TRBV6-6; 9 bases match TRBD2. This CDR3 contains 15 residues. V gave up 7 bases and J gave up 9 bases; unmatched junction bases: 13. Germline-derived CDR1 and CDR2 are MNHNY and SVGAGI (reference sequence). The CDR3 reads CASNKGLAGLSEQFF. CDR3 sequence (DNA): TGTGCCAGCAACAAAGGTCTAGCGGGGTTGTCTGAGCAGTTCTTC.

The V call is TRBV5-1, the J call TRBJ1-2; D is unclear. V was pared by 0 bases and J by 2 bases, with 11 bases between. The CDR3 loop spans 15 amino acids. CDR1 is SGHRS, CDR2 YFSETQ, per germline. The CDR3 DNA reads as TGCGCCAGCAGCTTGGAGGTTAACGGAAACTATGGCTACACCTTC. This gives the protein CASSLEVNGNYGYTF.

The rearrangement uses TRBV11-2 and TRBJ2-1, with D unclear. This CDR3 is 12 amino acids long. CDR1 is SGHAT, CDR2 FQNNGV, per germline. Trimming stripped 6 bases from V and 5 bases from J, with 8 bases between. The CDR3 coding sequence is TGTGCCAGCAGTCCCGGACACAATGAGCAGTTCTTC. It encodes CASSPGHNEQFF.

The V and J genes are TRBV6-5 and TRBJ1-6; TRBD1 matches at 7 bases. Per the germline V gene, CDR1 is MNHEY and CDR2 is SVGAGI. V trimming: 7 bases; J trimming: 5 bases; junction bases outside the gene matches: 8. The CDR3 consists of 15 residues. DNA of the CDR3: TGTGCCAGCACCTCGAGGGACAGAGATAATTCACCCCTCCACTTT. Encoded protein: CASTSRDRDNSPLHF.

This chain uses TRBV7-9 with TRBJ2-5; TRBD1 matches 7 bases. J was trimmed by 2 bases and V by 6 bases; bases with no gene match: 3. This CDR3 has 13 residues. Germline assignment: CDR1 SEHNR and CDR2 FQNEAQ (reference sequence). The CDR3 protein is CASRQGPQETQYF. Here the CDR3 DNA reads TGTGCCAGCAGACAGGGGCCTCAAGAGACCCAGTACTTC.

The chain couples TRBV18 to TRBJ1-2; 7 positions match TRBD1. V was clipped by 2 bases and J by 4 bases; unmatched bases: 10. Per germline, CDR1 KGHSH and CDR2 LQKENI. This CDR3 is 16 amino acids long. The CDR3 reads CASSPVDGGTAYGYTF. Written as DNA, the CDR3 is TGTGCCAGCTCACCAGTTGATGGAGGGACAGCCTATGGCTACACCTTC.

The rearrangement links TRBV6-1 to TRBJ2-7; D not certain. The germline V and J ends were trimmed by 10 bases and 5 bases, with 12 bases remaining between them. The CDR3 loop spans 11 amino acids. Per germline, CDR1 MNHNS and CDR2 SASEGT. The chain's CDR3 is CATLSYDEQYF. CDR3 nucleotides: TGTGCCACCCTATCATATGACGAGCAGTACTTC.

In DNA, the CDR3 is TGTGCCAGCGGTTCCGGGACTAGCGTGTCAGGGTCGCAGTATTTT. Translating it yields CASGSGTSVSGSQYF. This chain connects TRBV6-1 to TRBJ2-3, with 10 positions matching TRBD2. The trim removed 8 bases at V and 10 bases at J, leaving 15 bases unmatched. The CDR3 loop spans 15 amino acids. CDR1 is MNHNS, CDR2 SASEGT, per germline.

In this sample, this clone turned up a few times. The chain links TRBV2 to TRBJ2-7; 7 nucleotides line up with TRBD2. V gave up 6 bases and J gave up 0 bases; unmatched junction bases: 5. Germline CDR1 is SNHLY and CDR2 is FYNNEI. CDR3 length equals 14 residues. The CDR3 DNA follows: TGTGCCAGCAGGCGGGAGACAGCCTCCTACGAGCAGTACTTC. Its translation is CASRRETASYEQYF.

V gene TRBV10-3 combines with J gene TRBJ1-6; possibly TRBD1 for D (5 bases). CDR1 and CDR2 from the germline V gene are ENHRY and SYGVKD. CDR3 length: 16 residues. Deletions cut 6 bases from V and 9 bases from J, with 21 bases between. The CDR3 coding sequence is TGTGCCATCAGCGCGAGCCCCTCCGGGGGTAGTTCACCCCTCCACTTT. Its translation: CAISASPSGGSSPLHF.

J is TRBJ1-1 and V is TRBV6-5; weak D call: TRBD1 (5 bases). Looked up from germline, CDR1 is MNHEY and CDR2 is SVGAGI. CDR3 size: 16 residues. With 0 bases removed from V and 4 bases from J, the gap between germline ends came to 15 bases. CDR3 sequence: CASSYSSGGRGTEAFF. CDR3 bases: TGTGCCAGCAGTTACTCCTCCGGGGGTAGGGGCACTGAAGCTTTCTTT.

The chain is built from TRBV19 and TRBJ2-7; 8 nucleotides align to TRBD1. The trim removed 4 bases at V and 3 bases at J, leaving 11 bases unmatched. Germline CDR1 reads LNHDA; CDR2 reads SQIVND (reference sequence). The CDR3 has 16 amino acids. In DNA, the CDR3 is TGTGCCAGTAGTAAGAGCAGGACAGGGTGGTTCTACGAGCAGTACTTC. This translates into CASSKSRTGWFYEQYF.

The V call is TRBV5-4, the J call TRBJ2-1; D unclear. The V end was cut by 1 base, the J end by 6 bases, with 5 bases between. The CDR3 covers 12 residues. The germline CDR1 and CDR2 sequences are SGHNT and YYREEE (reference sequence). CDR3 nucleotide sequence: TGTGCCAGCAGCTTGACTCTCAATGAGCAGTTCTTC. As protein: CASSLTLNEQFF.

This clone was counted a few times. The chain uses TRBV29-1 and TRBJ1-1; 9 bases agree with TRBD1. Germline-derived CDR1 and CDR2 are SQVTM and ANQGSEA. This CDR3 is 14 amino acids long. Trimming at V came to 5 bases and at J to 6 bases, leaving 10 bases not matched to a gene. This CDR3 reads CSVLQGARLSEAFF. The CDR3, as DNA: TGCAGCGTTTTACAGGGGGCGCGACTTTCTGAAGCTTTCTTT.

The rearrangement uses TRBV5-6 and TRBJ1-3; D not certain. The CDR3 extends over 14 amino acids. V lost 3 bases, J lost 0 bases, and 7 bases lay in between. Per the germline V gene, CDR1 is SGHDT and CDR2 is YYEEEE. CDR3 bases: TGTGCCAGCAGCTCCCGGTTCTCTGGAAACACCATATATTTT. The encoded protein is CASSSRFSGNTIYF.

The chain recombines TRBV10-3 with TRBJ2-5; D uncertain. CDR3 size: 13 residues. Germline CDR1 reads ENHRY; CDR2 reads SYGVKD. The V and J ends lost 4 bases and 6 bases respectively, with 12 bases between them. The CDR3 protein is CAISASRDQTQYF. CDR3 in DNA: TGTGCCATCAGTGCGTCCAGAGACCAGACCCAGTACTTC.